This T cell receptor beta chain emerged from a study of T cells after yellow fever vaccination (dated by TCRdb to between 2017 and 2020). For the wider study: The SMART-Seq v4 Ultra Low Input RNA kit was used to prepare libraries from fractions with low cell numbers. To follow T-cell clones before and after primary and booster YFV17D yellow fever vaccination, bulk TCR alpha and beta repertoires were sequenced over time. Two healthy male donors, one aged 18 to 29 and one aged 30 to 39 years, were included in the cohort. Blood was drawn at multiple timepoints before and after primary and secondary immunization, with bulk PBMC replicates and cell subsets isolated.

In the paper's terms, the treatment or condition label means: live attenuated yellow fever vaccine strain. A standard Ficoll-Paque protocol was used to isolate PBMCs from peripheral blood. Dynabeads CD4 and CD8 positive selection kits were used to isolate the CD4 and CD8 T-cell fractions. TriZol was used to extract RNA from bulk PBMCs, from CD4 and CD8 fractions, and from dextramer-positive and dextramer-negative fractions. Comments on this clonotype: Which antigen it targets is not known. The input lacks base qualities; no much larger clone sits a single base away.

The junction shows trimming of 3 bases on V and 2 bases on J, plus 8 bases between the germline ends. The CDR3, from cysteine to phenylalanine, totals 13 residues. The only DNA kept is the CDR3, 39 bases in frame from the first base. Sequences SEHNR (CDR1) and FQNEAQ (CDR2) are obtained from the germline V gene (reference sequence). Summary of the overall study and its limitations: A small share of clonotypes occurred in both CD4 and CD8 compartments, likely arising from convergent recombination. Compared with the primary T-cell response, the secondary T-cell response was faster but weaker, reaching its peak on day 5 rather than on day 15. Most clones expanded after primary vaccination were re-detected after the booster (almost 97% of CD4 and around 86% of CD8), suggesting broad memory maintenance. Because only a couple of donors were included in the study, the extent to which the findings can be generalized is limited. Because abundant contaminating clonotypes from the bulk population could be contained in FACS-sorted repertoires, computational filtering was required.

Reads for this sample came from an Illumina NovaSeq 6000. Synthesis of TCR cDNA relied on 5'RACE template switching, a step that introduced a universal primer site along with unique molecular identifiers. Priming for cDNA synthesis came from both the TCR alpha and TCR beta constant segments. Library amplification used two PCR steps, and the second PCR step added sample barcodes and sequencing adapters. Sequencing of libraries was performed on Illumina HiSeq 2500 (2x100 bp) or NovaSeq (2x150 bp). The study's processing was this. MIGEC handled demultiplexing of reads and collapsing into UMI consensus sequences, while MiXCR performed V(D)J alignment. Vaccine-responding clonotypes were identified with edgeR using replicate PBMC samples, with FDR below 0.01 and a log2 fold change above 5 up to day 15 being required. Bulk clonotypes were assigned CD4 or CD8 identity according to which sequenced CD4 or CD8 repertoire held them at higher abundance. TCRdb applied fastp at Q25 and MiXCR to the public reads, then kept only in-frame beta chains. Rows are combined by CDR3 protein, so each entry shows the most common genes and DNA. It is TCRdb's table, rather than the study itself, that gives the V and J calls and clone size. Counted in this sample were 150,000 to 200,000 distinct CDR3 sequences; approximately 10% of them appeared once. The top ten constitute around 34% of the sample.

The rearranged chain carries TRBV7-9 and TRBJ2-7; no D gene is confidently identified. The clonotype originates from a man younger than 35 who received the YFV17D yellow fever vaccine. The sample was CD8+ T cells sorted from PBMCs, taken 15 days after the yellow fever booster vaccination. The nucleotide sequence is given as TGTGCCAGCAGCTTCCCGGAAACCTACGAGCAGTACTTC. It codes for CASSFPETYEQYF.